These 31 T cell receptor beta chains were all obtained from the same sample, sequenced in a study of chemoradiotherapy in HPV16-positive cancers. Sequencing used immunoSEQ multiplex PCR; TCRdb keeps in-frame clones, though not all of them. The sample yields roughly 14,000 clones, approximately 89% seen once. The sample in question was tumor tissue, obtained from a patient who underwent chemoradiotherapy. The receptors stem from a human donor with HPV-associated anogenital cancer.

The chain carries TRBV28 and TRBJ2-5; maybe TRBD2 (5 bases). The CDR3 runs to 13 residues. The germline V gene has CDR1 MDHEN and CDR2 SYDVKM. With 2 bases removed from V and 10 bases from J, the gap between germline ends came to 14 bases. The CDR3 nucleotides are TGTGCCAGCAGTTTAGGGGAGAGTGGGAACCAGTACTTC. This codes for CASSLGESGNQYF.

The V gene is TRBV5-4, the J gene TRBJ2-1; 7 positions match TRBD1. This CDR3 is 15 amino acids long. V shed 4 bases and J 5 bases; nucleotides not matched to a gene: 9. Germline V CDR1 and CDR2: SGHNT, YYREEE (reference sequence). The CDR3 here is CASSHEGQRNNEQFF. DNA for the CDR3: TGTGCCAGCAGCCACGAGGGACAGAGAAACAATGAGCAGTTCTTC.

The CDR3 DNA reads TGTGCCAGCAGCGTAGCCCCCGGGACAGGGGGGACTGAAGCTTTCTTT. This encodes CASSVAPGTGGTEAFF. The chain has TRBV9 and TRBJ1-1, with 11 bases aligning to TRBD1. Germline V gene data show CDR1 as SGDLS and CDR2 as YYNGEE. V lost 0 bases, J lost 5 bases, and 6 bases stayed unmatched. This CDR3 is 16 amino acids long. The full variable domain, rest sourced from reference TRBV9 and TRBJ1-1, is DSGVTQTPKHLITATGQRVTLRCSPRSGDLSVYWYQQSLDQGLQFLIQYYNGEERAKGNILERFSAQQFPDLHSELNLSSLELGDSALYFCASSVAPGTGGTEAFFGQGTRLTVV.

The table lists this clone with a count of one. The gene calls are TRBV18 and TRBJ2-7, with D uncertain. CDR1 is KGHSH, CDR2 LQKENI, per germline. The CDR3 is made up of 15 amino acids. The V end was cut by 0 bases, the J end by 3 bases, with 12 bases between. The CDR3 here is CASSPPSSDGYEQYF. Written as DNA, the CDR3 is TGTGCCAGCTCACCACCGTCATCCGACGGCTACGAGCAGTACTTC. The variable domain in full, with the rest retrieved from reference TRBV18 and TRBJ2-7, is NAGVMQNPRHLVRRRGQEARLRCSPMKGHSHVYWYRQLPEEGLKFMVYLQKENIIDESGMPKERFSAEFPKEGPSILRIQQVVRGDSAAYFCASSPPSSDGYEQYFGPGTRLTVT.

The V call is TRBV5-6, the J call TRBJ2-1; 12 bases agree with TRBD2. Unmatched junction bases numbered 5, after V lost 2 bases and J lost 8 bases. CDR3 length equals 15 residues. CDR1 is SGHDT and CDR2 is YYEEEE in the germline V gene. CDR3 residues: CASSLLAGGYDEQFF. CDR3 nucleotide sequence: TGTGCCAGCAGCTTACTAGCGGGAGGATACGATGAGCAGTTCTTC.

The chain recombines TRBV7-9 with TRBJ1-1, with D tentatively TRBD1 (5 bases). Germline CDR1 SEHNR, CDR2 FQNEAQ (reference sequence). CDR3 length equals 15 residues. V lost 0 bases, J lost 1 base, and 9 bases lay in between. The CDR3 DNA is TGTGCCAGCAGCTTAGCCCAGGGTCAGAACACTGAAGCTTTCTTT. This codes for CASSLAQGQNTEAFF.

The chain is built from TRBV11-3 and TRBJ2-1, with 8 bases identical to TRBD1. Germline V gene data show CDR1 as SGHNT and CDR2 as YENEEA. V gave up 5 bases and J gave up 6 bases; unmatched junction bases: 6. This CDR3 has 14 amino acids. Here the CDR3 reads CASSIRQGINEQFF. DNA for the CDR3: TGTGCCAGCAGCATCAGACAGGGGATCAATGAGCAGTTCTTC.

CDR3 loop: CASIGENGYGYTF. The DNA of the CDR3 is TGCGCCAGCATAGGCGAAAATGGCTATGGCTACACCTTC. This chain connects TRBV5-1 to TRBJ1-2; no firm D call. The CDR3 covers 13 residues. Trimming cost V 6 bases and J 4 bases, with 13 bases left between them. Germline CDR1 SGHRS, CDR2 YFSETQ.

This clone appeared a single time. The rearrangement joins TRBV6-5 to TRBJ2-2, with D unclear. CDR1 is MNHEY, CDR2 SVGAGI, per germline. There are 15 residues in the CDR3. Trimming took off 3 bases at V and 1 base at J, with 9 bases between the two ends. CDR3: CASSYEGMNTGELFF. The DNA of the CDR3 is TGTGCCAGCAGTTATGAAGGAATGAACACCGGGGAGCTGTTTTTT.

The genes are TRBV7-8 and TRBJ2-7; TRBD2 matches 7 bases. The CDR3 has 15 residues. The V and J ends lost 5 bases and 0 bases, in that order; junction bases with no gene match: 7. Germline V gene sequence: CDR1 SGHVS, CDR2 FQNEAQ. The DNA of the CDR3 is TGTGCCAGCAGCAGGAGTAGCGGGCCCTCCTACGAGCAGTACTTC. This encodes CASSRSSGPSYEQYF.

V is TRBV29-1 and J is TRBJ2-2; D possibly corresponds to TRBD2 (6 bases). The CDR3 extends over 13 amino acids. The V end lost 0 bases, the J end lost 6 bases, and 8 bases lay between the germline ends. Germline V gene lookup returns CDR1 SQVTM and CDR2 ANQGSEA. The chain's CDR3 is CSVEEASAGELFF. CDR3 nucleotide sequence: TGCAGCGTTGAAGAGGCTAGCGCCGGGGAGCTGTTTTTT.

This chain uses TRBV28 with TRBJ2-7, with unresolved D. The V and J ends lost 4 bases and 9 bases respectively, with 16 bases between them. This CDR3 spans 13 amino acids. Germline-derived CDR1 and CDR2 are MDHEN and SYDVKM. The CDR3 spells CASSSGSTSGQYF. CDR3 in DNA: TGTGCCAGCAGTTCGGGCTCAACATCGGGGCAGTACTTC.

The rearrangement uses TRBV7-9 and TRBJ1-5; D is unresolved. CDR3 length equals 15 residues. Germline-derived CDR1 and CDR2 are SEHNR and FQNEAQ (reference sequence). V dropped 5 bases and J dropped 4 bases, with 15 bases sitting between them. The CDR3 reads CASSPEGSLNQPQHF. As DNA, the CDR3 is TGTGCCAGCAGCCCCGAAGGCAGCCTAAATCAGCCCCAGCATTTT.

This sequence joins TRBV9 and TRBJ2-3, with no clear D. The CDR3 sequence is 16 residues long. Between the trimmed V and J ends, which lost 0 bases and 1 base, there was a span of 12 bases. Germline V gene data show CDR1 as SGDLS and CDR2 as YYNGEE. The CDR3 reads CASSVGPYGGTDTQYF. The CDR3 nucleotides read TGTGCCAGCAGCGTAGGGCCTTACGGCGGCACAGATACGCAGTATTTT.

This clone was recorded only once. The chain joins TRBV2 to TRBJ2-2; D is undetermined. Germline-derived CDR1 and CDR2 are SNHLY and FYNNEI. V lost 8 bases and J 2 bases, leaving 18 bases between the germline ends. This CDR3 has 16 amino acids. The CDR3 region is CASSILSPPNTGELFF. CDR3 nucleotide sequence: TGTGCCAGCTCTATCTTGTCTCCACCCAACACCGGGGAGCTGTTTTTT.

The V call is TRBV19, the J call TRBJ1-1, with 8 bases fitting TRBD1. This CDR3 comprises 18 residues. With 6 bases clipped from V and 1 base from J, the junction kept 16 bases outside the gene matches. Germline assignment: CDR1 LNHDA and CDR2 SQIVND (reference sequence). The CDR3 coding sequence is TGTGCCAGTAGCCTAACAGGACAGGGTCTGGCCCAGAACACTGAAGCTTTCTTT. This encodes CASSLTGQGLAQNTEAFF.

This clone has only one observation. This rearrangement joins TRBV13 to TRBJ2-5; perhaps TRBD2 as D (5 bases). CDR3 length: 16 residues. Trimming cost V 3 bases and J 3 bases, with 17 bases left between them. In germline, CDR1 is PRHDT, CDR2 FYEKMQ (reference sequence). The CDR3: CASSFREGRLKETQYF. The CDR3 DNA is TGTGCCAGCAGCTTTCGAGAGGGCCGGCTTAAAGAGACCCAGTACTTC.

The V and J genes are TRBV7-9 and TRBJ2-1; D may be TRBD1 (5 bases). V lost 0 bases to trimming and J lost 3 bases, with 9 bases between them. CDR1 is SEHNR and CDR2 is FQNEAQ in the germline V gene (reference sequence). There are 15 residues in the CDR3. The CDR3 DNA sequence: TGTGCCAGCAGCTTAGCCTGGGGCCTCTACAATGAGCAGTTCTTC. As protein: CASSLAWGLYNEQFF. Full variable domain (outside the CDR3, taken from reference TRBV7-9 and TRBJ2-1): DTGVSQNPRHKITKRGQNVTFRCDPISEHNRLYWYRQTLGQGPEFLTYFQNEAQLEKSRLLSDRFSAERPKGSFSTLEIQRTEQGDSAMYLCASSLAWGLYNEQFFGPGTRLTVL.

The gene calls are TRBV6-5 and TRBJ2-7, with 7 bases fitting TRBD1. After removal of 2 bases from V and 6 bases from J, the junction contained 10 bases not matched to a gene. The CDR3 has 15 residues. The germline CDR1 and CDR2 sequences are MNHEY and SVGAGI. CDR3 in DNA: TGTGCCAGCAGTTACCTGTCCAGGGGGATAAGCGAGCAGTACTTC. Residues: CASSYLSRGISEQYF.

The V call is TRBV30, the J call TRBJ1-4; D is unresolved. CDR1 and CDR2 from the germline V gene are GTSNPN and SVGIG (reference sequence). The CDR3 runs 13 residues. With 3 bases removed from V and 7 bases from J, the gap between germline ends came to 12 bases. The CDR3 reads CAWRLTGSEKLFF. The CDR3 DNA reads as TGTGCCTGGAGACTTACGGGGTCTGAAAAACTGTTTTTT.

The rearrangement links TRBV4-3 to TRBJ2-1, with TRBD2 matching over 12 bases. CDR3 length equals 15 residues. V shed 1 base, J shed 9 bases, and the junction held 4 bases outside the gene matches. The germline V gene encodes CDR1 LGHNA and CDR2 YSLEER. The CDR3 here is CASSQAVLAGGEQFF. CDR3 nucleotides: TGCGCCAGCAGCCAAGCTGTACTAGCGGGAGGTGAGCAGTTCTTC.

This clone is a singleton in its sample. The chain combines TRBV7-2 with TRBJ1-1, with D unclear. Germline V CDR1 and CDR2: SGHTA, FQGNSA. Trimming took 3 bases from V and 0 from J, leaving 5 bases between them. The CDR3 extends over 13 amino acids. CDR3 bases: TGTGCCAGCAGCTTTAAGGTGAACACTGAAGCTTTCTTT. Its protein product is CASSFKVNTEAFF.

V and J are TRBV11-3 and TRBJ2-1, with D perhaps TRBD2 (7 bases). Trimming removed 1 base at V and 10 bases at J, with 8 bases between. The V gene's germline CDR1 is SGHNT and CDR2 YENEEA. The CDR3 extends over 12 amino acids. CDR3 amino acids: CASSLGGGEQFF. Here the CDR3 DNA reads TGTGCCAGCAGCTTAGGGGGGGGCGAGCAGTTCTTC.

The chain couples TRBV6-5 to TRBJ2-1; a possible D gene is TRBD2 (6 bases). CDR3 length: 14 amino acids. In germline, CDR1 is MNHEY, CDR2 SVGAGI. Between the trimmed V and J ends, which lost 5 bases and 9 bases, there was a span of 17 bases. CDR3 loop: CASSTGDRSTEQFF. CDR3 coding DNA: TGTGCCAGCAGTACGGGGGACCGCAGCACTGAGCAGTTCTTC.

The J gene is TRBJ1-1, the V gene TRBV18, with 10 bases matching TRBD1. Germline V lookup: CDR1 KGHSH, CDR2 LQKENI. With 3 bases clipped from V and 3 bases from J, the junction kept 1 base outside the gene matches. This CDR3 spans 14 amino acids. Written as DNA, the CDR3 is TGTGCCAGCTCACCCGGGACAGGGGACACTGAAGCTTTCTTT. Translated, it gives CASSPGTGDTEAFF.

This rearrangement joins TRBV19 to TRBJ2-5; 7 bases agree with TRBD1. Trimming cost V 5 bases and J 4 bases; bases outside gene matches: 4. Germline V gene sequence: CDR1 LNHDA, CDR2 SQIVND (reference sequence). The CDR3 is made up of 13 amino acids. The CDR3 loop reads CASSPSGGETQYF. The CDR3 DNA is TGTGCCAGTAGTCCCTCAGGGGGAGAGACCCAGTACTTC.

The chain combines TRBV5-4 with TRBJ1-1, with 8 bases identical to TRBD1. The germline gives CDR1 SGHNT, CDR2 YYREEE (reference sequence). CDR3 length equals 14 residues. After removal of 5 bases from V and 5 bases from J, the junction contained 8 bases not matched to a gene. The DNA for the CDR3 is TGTGCCAGCAGTCGAGCGACAGGGGAGACTGAAGCTTTCTTT. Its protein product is CASSRATGETEAFF.

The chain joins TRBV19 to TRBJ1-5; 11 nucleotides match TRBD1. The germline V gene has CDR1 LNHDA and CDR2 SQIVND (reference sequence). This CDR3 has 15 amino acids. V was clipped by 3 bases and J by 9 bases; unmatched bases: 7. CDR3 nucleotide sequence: TGTGCCAGTAGTATGGGGGGACAGGGGGGAACGCCCCAGCATTTT. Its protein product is CASSMGGQGGTPQHF. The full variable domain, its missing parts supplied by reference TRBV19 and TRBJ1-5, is DGGITQSPKYLFRKEGQNVTLSCEQNLNHDAMYWYRQDPGQGLRLIYYSQIVNDFQKGDIAEGYSVSREKKESFPLTVTSAQKNPTAFYLCASSMGGQGGTPQHFGDGTRLSIL.

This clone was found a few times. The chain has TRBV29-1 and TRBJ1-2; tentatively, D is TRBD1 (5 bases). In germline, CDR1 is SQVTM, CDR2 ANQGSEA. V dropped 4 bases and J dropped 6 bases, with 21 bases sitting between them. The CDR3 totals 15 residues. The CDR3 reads CSVGGPSGGNDGYTF. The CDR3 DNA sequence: TGCAGCGTTGGGGGACCTTCTGGGGGTAATGATGGCTACACCTTC.

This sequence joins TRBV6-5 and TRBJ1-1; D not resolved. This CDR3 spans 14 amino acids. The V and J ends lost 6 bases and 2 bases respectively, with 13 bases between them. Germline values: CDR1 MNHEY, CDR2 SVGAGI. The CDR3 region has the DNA TGTGCCAGCAGCATACTGGGCGGTAACACTGAAGCTTTCTTT. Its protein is CASSILGGNTEAFF.

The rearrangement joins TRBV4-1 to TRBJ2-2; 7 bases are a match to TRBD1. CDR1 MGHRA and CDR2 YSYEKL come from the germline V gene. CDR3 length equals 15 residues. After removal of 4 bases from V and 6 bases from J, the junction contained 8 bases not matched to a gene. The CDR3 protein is CASSLHGTGAGELFF. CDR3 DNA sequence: TGCGCCAGCAGCCTTCACGGCACAGGGGCCGGGGAGCTGTTTTTT.